The 21 T cell receptor beta chains reported below all come from one sample, sequenced in a study of shared clonotypes between healthy human individuals. Sequencing was performed with immunoSEQ multiplex PCR; in TCRdb, only in-frame clones are kept and a portion is missing. The sample includes a few hundred thousand clones, roughly 91% of them seen just once. The sample comprised memory CD8+ T cells sorted from blood. Regarding subset: CD45RO+ cells pooled with CCR7-negative TemRA cells. The source of these receptors is a man aged 18 to 35 in good health.

The rearrangement uses TRBV4-1 and TRBJ1-2; D is ambiguous. CDR1 is MGHRA and CDR2 is YSYEKL in the germline V gene. The CDR3 sequence is 16 residues long. V lost 2 bases and J 2 bases, leaving 15 bases between the germline ends. Written as DNA, the CDR3 is TGCGCCAGCAGCCAACAAGACACTGGGTACAACTATGGCTACACCTTC. Residues: CASSQQDTGYNYGYTF.

The J gene is TRBJ1-5, the V gene TRBV27; D might be TRBD1 (5 bases). The CDR3 is 14 amino acids. V gave up 4 bases and J gave up 6 bases, with 13 bases separating them. From germline, CDR1 is MNHEY and CDR2 SMNVEV (reference sequence). The DNA for the CDR3 is TGTGCCAGCAGTTCCCTCGGGGGAAGTCAGCCCCAGCATTTT. Translating it yields CASSSLGGSQPQHF.

The gene calls are TRBV4-2 and TRBJ2-7; TRBD1 agrees at 8 bases. The germline gives CDR1 LGHNA, CDR2 YNFKEQ. After removal of 6 bases from V and 2 bases from J, the junction contained 9 bases not matched to a gene. The CDR3 has 15 residues. The CDR3 here is CASSSVGTGPYEQYF. CDR3 coding DNA: TGTGCCAGCAGTAGTGTAGGGACAGGACCCTACGAGCAGTACTTC.

This rearrangement joins TRBV11-2 to TRBJ2-7, with TRBD2 matching 7 bases. The CDR3 consists of 14 residues. Per the germline V gene, CDR1 is SGHAT and CDR2 is FQNNGV. The junction had 8 bases not matched to a gene; V was cut back by 5 bases and J by 4 bases. DNA for the CDR3: TGTGCCAGCAGCAGGACTAGGTTGGTTTACGAGCAGTACTTC. This sequence encodes CASSRTRLVYEQYF. Together with reference TRBV11-2 and TRBJ2-7, the CDR3 gives the full variable domain: EAGVAQSPRYKIIEKRQSVAFWCNPISGHATLYWYQQILGQGPKLLIQFQNNGVVDDSQLPKDRFSAERLKGVDSTLKIQPAKLEDSAVYLCASSRTRLVYEQYFGPGTRLTVT.

V and J are TRBV19 and TRBJ2-1; 7 bases are a match to TRBD1. The CDR3 runs 15 residues. V lost 3 bases to trimming and J lost 2 bases; unmatched junction nucleotides: 4. The germline CDR1 and CDR2 sequences are LNHDA and SQIVND (reference sequence). CDR3 sequence (DNA): TGTGCCAGTAGTATCCTGGGACAGCCCTACAATGAGCAGTTCTTC. Translated, it gives CASSILGQPYNEQFF.

Comments on this clone: A read error may produce the germline difference seen at one junction end. V is TRBV7-7 and J is TRBJ2-3, with D unresolved. The CDR3 extends over 13 amino acids. Looked up from germline, CDR1 is SSHAT and CDR2 is FNYEAQ (reference sequence). The CDR3 bases are TGTGCTAGCAGCTTAGAACTCACAGATACGCAGTATTTT. Encoded protein: CASSLELTDTQYF.

This clone was picked up a small number of times. The chain links TRBV10-3 to TRBJ1-6; D not resolved. The CDR3 covers 15 residues. Trimming cost V 2 bases and J 6 bases, with 11 bases left between them. In germline, CDR1 is ENHRY, CDR2 SYGVKD. This chain's CDR3 is CAISEDKPLNSPLHF. The CDR3 DNA reads TGTGCCATCAGTGAGGATAAGCCCCTTAATTCACCCCTCCACTTT.

V gene TRBV29-1 combines with J gene TRBJ2-3, with D perhaps matching TRBD1 or TRBD2 (5 bases each). Germline-derived CDR1 and CDR2 are SQVTM and ANQGSEA. Trimming pared 4 bases from V and 5 bases from J, leaving 22 bases between. The CDR3 has 16 residues. CDR3 nucleotide sequence: TGCAGCGTTGCCGGCCCTTTGCAGGGAGCCGTAGATACGCAGTATTTT. It yields the protein CSVAGPLQGAVDTQYF.

This chain uses TRBV4-1 with TRBJ2-3, with D perhaps TRBD1 (6 bases). The V and J ends lost 6 bases and 0 bases respectively, with 13 bases between them. The CDR3 totals 15 residues. Germline assignment: CDR1 MGHRA and CDR2 YSYEKL. The CDR3 coding sequence is TGCGCCAGCAGACTCCGGGACATAAGCACAGATACGCAGTATTTT. It specifies CASRLRDISTDTQYF.

V usage is TRBV6-4 and J usage is TRBJ2-7; the match to TRBD1 covers 7 bases. CDR1 and CDR2 (germline): MRHNA, SNTAGT. Trimming cost V 3 bases and J 3 bases; bases outside gene matches: 8. This CDR3 has 15 amino acids. CDR3 sequence: CASSESGGENYEQYF. CDR3 nucleotide sequence: TGTGCCAGCAGTGAATCAGGGGGAGAGAACTACGAGCAGTACTTC.

The chain couples TRBV11-2 to TRBJ2-1; 8 nucleotides align to TRBD1. This CDR3 comprises 16 residues. V shed 1 base and J 6 bases; nucleotides not matched to a gene: 8. The V gene's germline CDR1 is SGHAT and CDR2 FQNNGV. CDR3 in DNA: TGTGCCAGCAGCTTAGCTCCAGGGGGCGACCTCAATGAGCAGTTCTTC. As protein: CASSLAPGGDLNEQFF.

J is TRBJ2-7 and V is TRBV5-7, with 7 bases identical to TRBD2. TRBV5-7 is an ORF for which the function is uncertain. The CDR3 has 17 amino acids. Unmatched junction bases numbered 16, after V lost 3 bases and J lost 4 bases. CDR3 region: CASSSNKESGRVYEQYF. The CDR3 DNA is TGTGCCAGCAGCTCTAATAAGGAGAGTGGGAGGGTTTACGAGCAGTACTTC.

The chain uses TRBV27 and TRBJ2-1; TRBD2 agrees at 9 bases. The CDR3 is made up of 15 amino acids. The J segment lost 14 bases and the V segment lost 6 bases, leaving 17 bases of the junction unmatched. Germline loops: CDR1 MNHEY, CDR2 SMNVEV (reference sequence). CDR3 in DNA: TGTGCCAGCAGCCCCACCCCCGGGAGGGCGGGAGGGAAGTTCTTC. Translated, it gives CASSPTPGRAGGKFF.

The chain carries TRBV10-2 and TRBJ2-3, with D possibly TRBD1 on 6 matching bases. V was trimmed by 2 bases and J by 5 bases, leaving 17 bases between them. The germline V gene encodes CDR1 WSHSY and CDR2 SAAADI. CDR3 length equals 16 residues. In DNA, the CDR3 is TGCGCCAGCAGTGAGCCCCGGGACATGACTGGAGATACGCAGTATTTT. This codes for CASSEPRDMTGDTQYF.

The genes are TRBV5-4 and TRBJ2-1; D is uncertain. The CDR3 is 12 residues long. The V end was cut by 0 bases, the J end by 8 bases, with 6 bases between. CDR1 and CDR2 from the germline V gene are SGHNT and YYREEE (reference sequence). The CDR3 nucleotides are TGTGCCAGCAGCTTGGCATCATATGAGCAGTTCTTC. It codes for CASSLASYEQFF.

The rearrangement uses TRBV9 and TRBJ2-7; maybe TRBD2 (5 bases). Per germline, CDR1 SGDLS and CDR2 YYNGEE. The CDR3 spans 16 residues. Trimming took 0 bases from V and 5 from J, leaving 18 bases between them. The CDR3 DNA reads as TGTGCCAGCAGCGTAGACTCGGGGTGGGCTTCGGACGAGCAGTACTTC. It yields the protein CASSVDSGWASDEQYF.

This chain uses TRBV6-1 with TRBJ1-5, with 7 bases identical to TRBD1. The junction had 8 bases not matched to a gene; V was cut back by 4 bases and J by 2 bases. In germline, CDR1 is MNHNS, CDR2 SASEGT. The length of the CDR3 is 16 residues. The CDR3 spells CASSARQGSGNQPQHF. DNA of the CDR3: TGTGCCAGCAGTGCGAGACAGGGTTCGGGCAATCAGCCCCAGCATTTT.

The chain combines TRBV28 with TRBJ2-1; 7 bases are a match to TRBD2. The CDR3 loop spans 18 amino acids. The V gene's germline CDR1 is MDHEN and CDR2 SYDVKM. V lost 4 bases, J lost 12 bases, and 24 bases stayed unmatched. The CDR3 nucleotides read TGTGCCAGCAGTTCCCGCAGAGCCACTAGCGCGGCCGTTGGGGTGCAGTTCTTC. This gives the protein CASSSRRATSAAVGVQFF.

A few counts support this clone. The chain combines TRBV4-3 with TRBJ2-2; D is tentatively TRBD1 or TRBD2 (5 bases each). Germline CDR1 reads LGHNA; CDR2 reads YSLEER. The CDR3 covers 15 residues. With 3 bases removed from V and 4 bases from J, the gap between germline ends came to 12 bases. CDR3: CASSHARDPTGELFF. For the CDR3, the DNA is TGCGCCAGCAGCCATGCCCGGGACCCCACCGGGGAGCTGTTTTTT.

J is TRBJ1-1 and V is TRBV7-6, with D maybe TRBD1 (5 bases). CDR1 and CDR2 from the germline V gene are SGHVS and FNYEAQ. The CDR3 is 13 residues long. Trimming left V 3 bases short and J 6 bases short, with 11 bases between. As DNA, the CDR3 is TGTGCCAGCAGCTTGGAGACAGAGTCTGAAGCTTTCTTT. Translated: CASSLETESEAFF.

The sample holds one count of this clone. An end of the junction does not agree with germline; a read error may underlie this. The V call is TRBV5-5, the J call TRBJ1-5; tentative D call: TRBD1 (5 bases). Germline CDR1 and CDR2: SGHKS and YYEKEE (reference sequence). The CDR3 spans 16 residues. CDR3 amino acids: CASSLEGSGNNQPQHF. CDR3 nucleotide sequence: TGTGCCAGCAGTTTGGAGGGGTCAGGGAACAATCAGCCCCAGCATTTT.